This T cell receptor (beta chain) was retrieved from a study of T-cell reconstitution after alpha-beta-depleted transplantation in children. Germline CDR1 reads MGHRA; CDR2 reads YSYEKL. Trimming cost V 2 bases and J 7 bases, with 18 bases left between them. The CDR3 covers 15 residues. Unique molecular identifiers were incorporated when the TCRbeta library was constructed. MiXCR was run by TCRdb on the PCR reads, yielding one entry per CDR3 protein. The table has 450,000 to 600,000 distinct CDR3 sequences, roughly 18% seen once. This sequence joins TRBV4-1 and TRBJ2-7; perhaps TRBD2 as D (6 bases). The specimen comprised PBMCs from the stem cell graft donor, sampled from the stem cell graft. The clonotype comes from a human donor who donated a stem cell graft to a child with acute lymphoblastic leukemia. CDR3 coding DNA: TGCGCCAGCAGCCAATCCCGGCGGGGAAGGGTGGAGCAGTACTTC. This codes for CASSQSRRGRVEQYF.